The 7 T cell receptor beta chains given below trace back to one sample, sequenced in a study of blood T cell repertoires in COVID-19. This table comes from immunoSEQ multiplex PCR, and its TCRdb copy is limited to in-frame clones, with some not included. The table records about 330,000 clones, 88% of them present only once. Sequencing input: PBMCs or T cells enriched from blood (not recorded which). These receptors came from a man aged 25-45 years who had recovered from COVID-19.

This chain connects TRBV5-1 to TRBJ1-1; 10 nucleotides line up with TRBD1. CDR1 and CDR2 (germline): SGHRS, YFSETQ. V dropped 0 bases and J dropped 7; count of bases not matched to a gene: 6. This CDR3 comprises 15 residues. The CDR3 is CASSLGGTGVFEAFF. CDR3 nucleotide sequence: TGCGCCAGCAGCTTGGGTGGGACAGGGGTGTTTGAAGCTTTCTTT.

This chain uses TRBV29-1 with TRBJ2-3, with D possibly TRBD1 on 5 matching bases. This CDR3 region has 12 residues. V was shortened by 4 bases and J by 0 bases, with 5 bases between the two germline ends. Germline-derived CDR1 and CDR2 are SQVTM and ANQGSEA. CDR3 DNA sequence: TGCAGCGTTGCAGGGAGCACAGATACGCAGTATTTT. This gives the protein CSVAGSTDTQYF.

In DNA, the CDR3 is TGTGCCAGCAGCCCCCTCAGGGGTAGCGGGGGGGCGGGCACCGGGGAGCTGTTTTTT. This sequence encodes CASSPLRGSGGAGTGELFF. This chain links TRBV4-2 with TRBJ2-2, with 11 bases identical to TRBD2. The CDR3 extends over 19 amino acids. Losses at the gene ends were 4 bases for V and 4 bases for J; bases not matched to a gene: 14. From germline, CDR1 is LGHNA and CDR2 YNFKEQ.

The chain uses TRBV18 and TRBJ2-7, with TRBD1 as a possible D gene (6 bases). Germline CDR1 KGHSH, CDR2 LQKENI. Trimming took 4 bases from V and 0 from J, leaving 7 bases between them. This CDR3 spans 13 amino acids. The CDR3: CASSLQGSYEQYF. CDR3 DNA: TGTGCCAGCTCACTACAGGGCTCCTACGAGCAGTACTTC.

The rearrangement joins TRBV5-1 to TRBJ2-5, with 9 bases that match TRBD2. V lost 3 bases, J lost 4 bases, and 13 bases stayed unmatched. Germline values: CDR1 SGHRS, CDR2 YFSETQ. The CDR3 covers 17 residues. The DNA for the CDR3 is TGCGCCAGCAGCTCTACTGCTGGCGGGGGGGCTCCAGAGACCCAGTACTTC. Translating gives CASSSTAGGGAPETQYF.

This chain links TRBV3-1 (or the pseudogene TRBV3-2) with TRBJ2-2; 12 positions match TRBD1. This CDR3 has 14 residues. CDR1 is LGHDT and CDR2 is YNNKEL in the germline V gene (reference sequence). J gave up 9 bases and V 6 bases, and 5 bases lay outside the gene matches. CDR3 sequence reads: CASSPGQGARELFF. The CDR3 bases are TGTGCCAGCAGTCCGGGACAGGGGGCCCGGGAGCTGTTTTTT.

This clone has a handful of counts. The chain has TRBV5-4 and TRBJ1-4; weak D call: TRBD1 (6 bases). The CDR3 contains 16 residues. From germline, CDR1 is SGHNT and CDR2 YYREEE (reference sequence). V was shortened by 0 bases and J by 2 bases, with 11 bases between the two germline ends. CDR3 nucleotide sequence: TGTGCCAGCAGCTTGGATGCGGGGGCGACTAATGAAAAACTGTTTTTT. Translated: CASSLDAGATNEKLFF. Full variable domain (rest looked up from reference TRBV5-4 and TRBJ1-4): ETGVTQSPTHLIKTRGQQVTLRCSSQSGHNTVSWYQQALGQGPQFIFQYYREEENGRGNFPPRFSGLQFPNYSSELNVNALELDDSALYLCASSLDAGATNEKLFFGSGTQLSVL.